Following are 30 T cell receptor beta chains from one sample sequenced in a study of blood T cell repertoires in COVID-19. The assay was immunoSEQ multiplex PCR, and TCRdb's table has in-frame clones only and misses some. The table includes 150,000 or so clones, roughly 84% detected once. The sample was peripheral blood. These receptors came from a man in his sixties who had recovered from COVID-19.

CDR3 bases: TGTGCCAGCAGCCCTCGGCGGCAGGGGGCCTACAATGAGCAGTTCTTC. This gives the protein CASSPRRQGAYNEQFF. This chain connects TRBV7-8 to TRBJ2-1; 7 bases map to TRBD1. Unmatched junction bases numbered 9, after V lost 5 bases and J lost 2 bases. The CDR3 is 16 residues long. Germline V gene sequence: CDR1 SGHVS, CDR2 FQNEAQ. The full variable domain, completed using reference TRBV7-8 and TRBJ2-1, is GAGVSQSPRYKVAKRGQDVALRCDPISGHVSLFWYQQALGQGPEFLTYFQNEAQLDKSGLPSDRFFAERPEGSVSTLKIQRTQQEDSAVYLCASSPRRQGAYNEQFFGPGTRLTVL.

This clone showed up just a few times. V and J are TRBV30 and TRBJ2-5; 10 bases fit TRBD2. The length of the CDR3 is 15 residues. With 2 bases clipped from V and 0 bases from J, the junction kept 3 bases outside the gene matches. Per germline, CDR1 GTSNPN and CDR2 SVGIG (reference sequence). The CDR3 here is CAWSTSGTYQETQYF. CDR3 bases: TGTGCCTGGAGTACTAGCGGGACGTACCAAGAGACCCAGTACTTC.

This chain connects TRBV6-5 to TRBJ1-1; 7 bases match TRBD1. This CDR3 is 14 amino acids long. Germline lookup yields CDR1 MNHEY and CDR2 SVGAGI. V trimming: 4 bases; J trimming: 1 base; junction bases outside the gene matches: 3. CDR3 in amino acids: CASSLQGWNTEAFF. CDR3 nucleotide sequence: TGTGCCAGCAGTTTACAGGGGTGGAACACTGAAGCTTTCTTT.

This chain joins TRBV24-1 and TRBJ2-1, with TRBD1 identical over 8 bases. Trimming removed 3 bases from V and 9 bases from J; junction bases left unmatched: 6. Germline CDR1 and CDR2: KGHDR and SFDVKD. The CDR3 runs 14 residues. CDR3 bases: TGTGCCACCAGTGATGGATTGACAGGGGCTGAGCAGTTCTTC. Translated: CATSDGLTGAEQFF.

This clone has only one observation. The chain links TRBV5-6 to TRBJ1-1; D unresolved. This CDR3 contains 11 residues. The germline V gene has CDR1 SGHDT and CDR2 YYEEEE. With 1 base removed from V and 6 bases from J, the gap between germline ends came to 4 bases. CDR3 DNA: TGTGCCAGCAGCTTGTTCGCTGAAGCTTTCTTT. Residues: CASSLFAEAFF.

This clone has just a few counts. V usage is TRBV6-6 and J usage is TRBJ2-2, with 7 positions matching TRBD1. The CDR3 runs to 16 residues. Germline-derived CDR1 and CDR2 are MNHNY and SVGAGI (reference sequence). With V trimmed by 5 bases and J by 0 bases, 6 bases remained unmatched. The CDR3 loop reads CASSRQGTSNTGELFF. The CDR3 region has the DNA TGTGCCAGCAGTCGACAGGGAACATCGAACACCGGGGAGCTGTTTTTT.

V gene TRBV4-2 combines with J gene TRBJ1-4; 7 bases line up with TRBD1. Per the germline V gene, CDR1 is LGHNA and CDR2 is YNFKEQ. With V trimmed by 1 base and J by 8 bases, 13 bases remained unmatched. The CDR3 is 17 residues long. The chain's CDR3 is CASSQVGSTGTQEKLFF. CDR3 in DNA: TGTGCCAGCAGCCAAGTTGGGTCGACAGGGACTCAGGAAAAACTGTTTTTT.

This clone was seen once. This CDR3 reads CASSQAVAGDTQYF. The DNA for the CDR3 is TGTGCCAGCAGCCAAGCCGTAGCGGGAGATACGCAGTATTTT. The J gene is TRBJ2-3, the V gene TRBV3-1 (or the pseudogene TRBV3-2), with 7 bases identical to TRBD2. Trimming took 1 base from V and 5 from J; bases not matched to a gene: 3. Per germline, CDR1 LGHDT and CDR2 YNNKEL (reference sequence). CDR3 length: 14 amino acids.

This clone was observed a few times. At one end the junction does not follow the germline gene, possibly because of a read error. The J gene is TRBJ2-1, the V gene TRBV7-7, with 10 bases identical to TRBD2. The CDR3 has 15 amino acids. Germline CDR1 reads SSHAT; CDR2 reads FNYEAQ (reference sequence). DNA of the CDR3: TGTGCTAGCAGCTTAGCGGGGGGAACCTACAATGAGCAGTTCTTC. Its protein product is CASSLAGGTYNEQFF.

This CDR3 is CASSLDGVRDTEAFF. CDR3 sequence (DNA): TGCGCCAGCAGCTTGGATGGCGTGAGGGACACTGAAGCTTTCTTT. The chain joins TRBV5-1 to TRBJ1-1, with unresolved D. The V end lost 0 bases, the J end lost 3 bases, and 12 bases lay between the germline ends. Germline lookup yields CDR1 SGHRS and CDR2 YFSETQ. The CDR3 loop spans 15 amino acids.

This rearrangement joins TRBV7-9 to TRBJ1-1; no clear D gene. Trimming took 5 bases from V and 5 from J, leaving 15 bases between them. CDR3 size: 14 residues. Germline CDR1 is SEHNR and CDR2 is FQNEAQ (reference sequence). The CDR3 spells CASSPGRRGTEAFF. CDR3 in DNA: TGTGCCAGCAGCCCTGGACGAAGAGGGACTGAAGCTTTCTTT.

V usage is TRBV25-1 and J usage is TRBJ2-5; TRBD2 matches 9 bases. The CDR3 loop spans 16 amino acids. Trimming removed 1 base from V and 4 bases from J; junction bases left unmatched: 7. Germline CDR1 and CDR2: MGHDK and SYGVNS. The CDR3 sequence is CASSESRRAGGETQYF. CDR3 sequence (DNA): TGTGCCAGCAGTGAATCCCGTCGAGCGGGGGGAGAGACCCAGTACTTC.

Here the CDR3 reads CASTQSPEQFF. In DNA form, the CDR3 reads TGTGCCAGCACCCAGTCCCCAGAGCAGTTCTTC. The chain recombines TRBV7-9 with TRBJ2-1; D is ambiguous. From germline, CDR1 is SEHNR and CDR2 FQNEAQ (reference sequence). The germline V and J ends were trimmed by 7 bases and 10 bases, with 11 bases remaining between them. The CDR3 consists of 11 residues.

The gene calls are TRBV6-4 and TRBJ2-6; D is undetermined. V was shortened by 0 bases and J by 0 bases, with 6 bases between the two germline ends. The CDR3 consists of 16 residues. CDR1 MRHNA and CDR2 SNTAGT come from the germline V gene. CDR3 nucleotide sequence: TGTGCCAGCAGTGACTCGACAAACTCTGGGGCCAACGTCCTGACTTTC. The encoded protein is CASSDSTNSGANVLTF.

J is TRBJ2-7 and V is TRBV4-3; D may be TRBD2 (5 bases). V dropped 1 base and J dropped 2 bases, with 12 bases sitting between them. The CDR3 loop spans 15 amino acids. Germline V CDR1 and CDR2: LGHNA, YSLEER. CDR3 region: CASSQVIGGPYEQYF. In DNA form, the CDR3 reads TGCGCCAGCAGCCAAGTAATTGGAGGTCCCTACGAGCAGTACTTC.

In DNA, the CDR3 is TGTGCCAGCAGCAACCGGGACAGGGTATACAATGAGCAGTTCTTC. It yields the protein CASSNRDRVYNEQFF. The rearrangement links TRBV9 to TRBJ2-1; TRBD1 matches at 9 bases. Trimming at V came to 4 bases and at J to 4 bases, leaving 6 bases not matched to a gene. CDR1 SGDLS and CDR2 YYNGEE come from the germline V gene. CDR3 length equals 15 residues.

This clone occurred once. The rearrangement links TRBV3-1 (or the pseudogene TRBV3-2) to TRBJ2-5; perhaps TRBD2 as D (5 bases). The germline V gene has CDR1 LGHDT and CDR2 YNNKEL (reference sequence). The CDR3 is 17 amino acids. Trimming stripped 0 bases from V and 2 bases from J, with 16 bases between. CDR3 residues: CASSQDRGFLVQETQYF. The CDR3, as DNA: TGTGCCAGCAGCCAAGATCGAGGGTTTCTAGTTCAAGAGACCCAGTACTTC.

This clone was detected once. The chain couples TRBV7-3 to TRBJ2-1; 16 nucleotides agree with TRBD2. The CDR3 is 21 residues long. J lost 5 bases, V lost 1 base, and 14 bases had no gene match. Germline assignment: CDR1 SGHTA and CDR2 FQGTGA. CDR3 sequence (DNA): TGTGCCAGCAGCTTAAAGCTGGGACTAGCGGGGGGGAAAACTCGCGACAATGAGCAGTTCTTC. Translating it yields CASSLKLGLAGGKTRDNEQFF.

The chain is built from TRBV24-1 and TRBJ1-2; D is perhaps TRBD1 (6 bases). Germline V gene data show CDR1 as KGHDR and CDR2 as SFDVKD. The CDR3 extends over 13 amino acids. Trimming removed 9 bases at V and 7 bases at J, with 17 bases between. CDR3: CATSSRGEFGYTF. CDR3 bases: TGTGCCACCTCGAGCAGGGGTGAGTTTGGCTACACCTTC.

The rearrangement joins TRBV20-1 to TRBJ1-1, with D possibly TRBD1 on 6 matching bases. Trimming removed 6 bases at V and 0 bases at J, with 17 bases between. The germline gives CDR1 DFQATT, CDR2 SNEGSKA (reference sequence). CDR3 length equals 15 residues. As DNA, the CDR3 is TGCAGTGCCAGTACCCTACAGGGTATGAACACTGAAGCTTTCTTT. It is translated as CSASTLQGMNTEAFF.

The rearrangement uses TRBV3-1 (or the pseudogene TRBV3-2) and TRBJ1-6; 8 bases align to TRBD1. V shed 4 bases and J 7 bases; nucleotides not matched to a gene: 3. The CDR3 runs to 14 residues. Germline-derived CDR1 and CDR2 are LGHDT and YNNKEL (reference sequence). This chain's CDR3 is CASSPQGGNSPLHF. DNA for the CDR3: TGTGCCAGCAGCCCACAGGGGGGGAATTCACCCCTCCACTTT.

The CDR3 sequence: CASTPSGATNEKLFF. The CDR3, as DNA: TGTGCCAGTACCCCTTCAGGCGCAACTAATGAAAAACTGTTTTTT. This chain uses TRBV19 with TRBJ1-4; unclear D gene. Trimming took off 7 bases at V and 0 bases at J, with 12 bases between the two ends. The CDR3 covers 15 residues. Germline V gives CDR1 LNHDA, CDR2 SQIVND (reference sequence).

This clone came up a few times. The CDR3 coding sequence is TGTGCCAGCAGCGGCTCGGGGTTGGATAATTCACCCCTCCACTTT. Its protein product is CASSGSGLDNSPLHF. The chain couples TRBV5-5 to TRBJ1-6; no definite D call. This CDR3 spans 15 amino acids. With 4 bases removed from V and 5 bases from J, the gap between germline ends came to 13 bases. Looked up from germline, CDR1 is SGHKS and CDR2 is YYEKEE (reference sequence).

The gene calls are TRBV7-9 and TRBJ1-1, with 9 nucleotides matching TRBD1. After removal of 3 bases from V and 4 bases from J, the junction contained 15 bases not matched to a gene. This CDR3 contains 18 residues. Germline-derived CDR1 and CDR2 are SEHNR and FQNEAQ (reference sequence). In DNA, the CDR3 is TGTGCCAGCAGCTTCCGGGGGCCGGGACAGGGATGGTCCACTGAAGCTTTCTTT. It encodes CASSFRGPGQGWSTEAFF.

This sequence joins TRBV4-3 and TRBJ2-7; 7 nucleotides match TRBD1. Germline lookup yields CDR1 LGHNA and CDR2 YSLEER. The CDR3 runs to 15 residues. Trimming cost V 4 bases and J 2 bases; bases outside gene matches: 8. Here the CDR3 reads CASSRDNRGPYEQYF. CDR3 bases: TGCGCCAGCAGCCGAGATAACAGGGGACCCTACGAGCAGTACTTC.

The chain recombines TRBV2 with TRBJ2-5, with TRBD1 as a possible D gene (5 bases). CDR1 is SNHLY, CDR2 FYNNEI, per germline. Deletions cut 6 bases from V and 1 base from J, with 9 bases between. This CDR3 contains 13 residues. CDR3 DNA: TGTGCCAGCAGGCCAGACAGCCAAGAGACCCAGTACTTC. Amino acids: CASRPDSQETQYF.

The chain links TRBV18 to TRBJ2-6; D might be TRBD1 (5 bases). Germline V CDR1 and CDR2: KGHSH, LQKENI. The V gene lost 5 bases and the J gene lost 0 bases, with 11 bases spanning the gap. This CDR3 spans 16 amino acids. The CDR3 DNA reads TGTGCCAGCTCATCGACAGCTAACTCTGGGGCCAACGTCCTGACTTTC. It yields the protein CASSSTANSGANVLTF.

J is TRBJ2-5 and V is TRBV6-5, with 10 nucleotides matching TRBD1. Germline V gene sequence: CDR1 MNHEY, CDR2 SVGAGI. This CDR3 is built from 15 residues. V trimming: 6 bases; J trimming: 4 bases; junction bases outside the gene matches: 8. CDR3 nucleotide sequence: TGTGCCAGCAGGTTGAACGGACAGGGGGGAGAGACCCAGTACTTC. Protein: CASRLNGQGGETQYF.

This clone has only a few counts. Mismatch with germline at one junction end may stem from a read error. V is TRBV5-1 and J is TRBJ1-6, with D possibly being TRBD1 (5 bases). The length of the CDR3 is 16 residues. Looked up from germline, CDR1 is SGHRS and CDR2 is YFSETQ. CDR3 region: CASSLEVLGGSSPLHF. The CDR3 region has the DNA TGCGCCAGCAGTTTGGAGGTGCTCGGGGGTTCGTCACCCCTCCACTTT.

The chain combines TRBV5-4 with TRBJ2-5; D might be TRBD1 (6 bases). This CDR3 is built from 14 residues. Trimming removed 3 bases at V and 1 base at J, with 10 bases between. Germline values: CDR1 SGHNT, CDR2 YYREEE (reference sequence). In DNA form, the CDR3 reads TGTGCCAGCAGCTCTCCGGACAGCCAAGAGACCCAGTACTTC. Encoded protein: CASSSPDSQETQYF.